The rows below give T cell receptor beta chains drawn from one sample of a study of CD8 T cells in ankylosing spondylitis. TCRdb reanalysed the 5' RACE reads using MiXCR and keeps one entry per CDR3 protein. The sample includes around 300,000 distinct CDR3 sequences, more than 20% seen only once; the top ten take 3% to 4%. The sample was blood, either unsorted or a sorted T cell fraction (not recorded which). The receptor set was obtained from a female donor with ankylosing spondylitis or in good health (not recorded which). Each CDR3 is given with its conserved first and last residue. A D gene is named only where the DNA matches it firmly. Size tells how often a clone was seen (once, few, many) or the class of an expanded clone, and some rows leave it out.

D gene: TRBD2; CDR3 length: 17; J gene: TRBJ2-3; clone size: NA; V gene: TRBV20-1; CDR3 DNA: TGCAGTGCTAGAGGCACTAGCGGGAGAGGATGGACAGATACGCAGTATTTT; CDR3 protein: CSARGTSGRGWTDTQYF
D gene: TRBD1; CDR3 length: 15; J gene: TRBJ2-7; clone size: NA; V gene: TRBV5-6; CDR3 DNA: TGTGCCAGCAGCTTGGTTGGAGTGACAGGGGCCGAGCAGTACTTC; CDR3 protein: CASSLVGVTGAEQYF
D gene: NA; CDR3 length: 14; J gene: TRBJ1-6; clone size: NA; V gene: TRBV27; CDR3 DNA: TGTGCCAGCAGTGTCATCCGACAGAATTCACCCCTCCACTTT; CDR3 protein: CASSVIRQNSPLHF
D gene: NA; CDR3 length: 15; J gene: TRBJ1-4; clone size: NA; V gene: TRBV3-1; CDR3 DNA: TGTGCCAGCAGCCGTTGGTCGAGGACAGATGAAAAACTGTTTTTT; CDR3 protein: CASSRWSRTDEKLFF
D gene: NA; CDR3 length: 15; J gene: TRBJ2-7; clone size: many; V gene: TRBV7-6; CDR3 DNA: TGTGCCAGCAGCTTAGAACAGGGAAGGTCCTACGAGCAGTACTTC; CDR3 protein: CASSLEQGRSYEQYF
D gene: TRBD1; CDR3 length: 15; J gene: TRBJ1-1; clone size: NA; V gene: TRBV6-1; CDR3 DNA: TGTGCCAGCAGTCGGCGACAGGGGGAGAGCACTGAAGCTTTCTTT; CDR3 protein: CASSRRQGESTEAFF
D gene: TRBD2; CDR3 length: 15; J gene: TRBJ2-3; clone size: NA; V gene: TRBV7-2; CDR3 DNA: TGTGCCAGCAGCTTACTAGCGGGAGTGGTTGATACGCAGTATTTT; CDR3 protein: CASSLLAGVVDTQYF
D gene: NA; CDR3 length: 13; J gene: TRBJ1-1; clone size: once; V gene: TRBV20-1; CDR3 DNA: TGCAGTGCTCTCGACAGTTTGAACACTGAAGCTTTCTTT; CDR3 protein: CSALDSLNTEAFF
D gene: NA; CDR3 length: 15; J gene: TRBJ2-7; clone size: few; V gene: TRBV12-3/TRBV12-4; CDR3 DNA: TGTGCCAGTATGGCGGGGCTACTACGTTCCTACGAGCAGTACTTC; CDR3 protein: CASMAGLLRSYEQYF
D gene: TRBD2; CDR3 length: 15; J gene: TRBJ2-7; clone size: few; V gene: TRBV29-1; CDR3 DNA: TGCAGCGTTGGTGGGACTAGCGGGAGGGGGGTCGAGCAGTACTTC; CDR3 protein: CSVGGTSGRGVEQYF
D gene: NA; CDR3 length: 13; J gene: TRBJ2-5; clone size: NA; V gene: TRBV5-6; CDR3 DNA: TGTGCCAGCAGCTTGCGCATGCAAGAGACCCAGTACTTC; CDR3 protein: CASSLRMQETQYF
D gene: NA; CDR3 length: 15; J gene: TRBJ1-5; clone size: many; V gene: TRBV5-5; CDR3 DNA: TGTGCCAGCAGCTTGGCTTGGAACGGCAATCAGCCCCAGCATTTT; CDR3 protein: CASSLAWNGNQPQHF
D gene: NA; CDR3 length: 12; J gene: TRBJ2-3; clone size: NA; V gene: TRBV7-2; CDR3 DNA: TGTGCCAGCAGAAAAGAAGCCGTTAGGCAGTATTTT; CDR3 protein: CASRKEAVRQYF
D gene: TRBD2; CDR3 length: 14; J gene: TRBJ2-7; clone size: NA; V gene: TRBV6-2/TRBV6-3; CDR3 DNA: TGTGCCAGCTATTCTAGCGGGAGGTCCTACGAGCAGTACTTC; CDR3 protein: CASYSSGRSYEQYF
D gene: TRBD2; CDR3 length: 17; J gene: TRBJ2-2; clone size: NA; V gene: TRBV18; CDR3 DNA: TGTGCCAGCTCACCACCGACCGGCGGGAGAAACACCGGGGAGCTGTTTTTT; CDR3 protein: CASSPPTGGRNTGELFF
D gene: TRBD2; CDR3 length: 18; J gene: TRBJ2-1; clone size: NA; V gene: TRBV15; CDR3 DNA: TGTGCCACCAGCAGGTACGCCGGGACTAGCGGCACCTACAATGAGCAGTTCTTC; CDR3 protein: CATSRYAGTSGTYNEQFF
D gene: TRBD2; CDR3 length: 15; J gene: TRBJ2-1; clone size: NA; V gene: TRBV20-1; CDR3 DNA: TGCAGTGCTAGAGAGAGGACTAGCGGGAGTAGGGGGGAGTTCTTC; CDR3 protein: CSARERTSGSRGEFF
D gene: NA; CDR3 length: 14; J gene: TRBJ2-5; clone size: NA; V gene: TRBV27; CDR3 DNA: TGTGCCAGCAGATACGACAGACTGAAGGGGACCCAGTACTTC; CDR3 protein: CASRYDRLKGTQYF
D gene: NA; CDR3 length: 11; J gene: TRBJ2-2; clone size: few; V gene: TRBV6-5; CDR3 DNA: TGTGCCTCTTCGGTGGGCGGGGAGCTGTTTTTT; CDR3 protein: CASSVGGELFF
D gene: NA; CDR3 length: 12; J gene: TRBJ2-7; clone size: many; V gene: TRBV29-1; CDR3 DNA: TGCAGCGTTGATCGCAGGGCGGGCGAGCAGTACTTC; CDR3 protein: CSVDRRAGEQYF
D gene: NA; CDR3 length: 15; J gene: TRBJ2-2; clone size: NA; V gene: TRBV7-9; CDR3 DNA: TGTGCCAGCAGCTTAGGTCCGCCGAACACCGGGGAGCTGTTTTTT; CDR3 protein: CASSLGPPNTGELFF
D gene: TRBD2; CDR3 length: 15; J gene: TRBJ2-5; clone size: NA; V gene: TRBV20-1; CDR3 DNA: TGCAGTGCTAGAGATAGGCGGGAGGCGCAAGAGACCCAGTACTTC; CDR3 protein: CSARDRREAQETQYF
D gene: NA; CDR3 length: 15; J gene: TRBJ2-3; clone size: NA; V gene: TRBV10-3; CDR3 DNA: TGTGCCATCAGTGTTAAGGGATCTAGCACAGATACGCAGTATTTT; CDR3 protein: CAISVKGSSTDTQYF